These 10 T cell receptor beta chains were sequenced from one sample in a study of CD8+ T cells in alopecia areata. Following extraction, RNA underwent reverse transcription to cDNA, which served as the sequencing template. Libraries were prepared by immunoSEQ multiplex PCR; TCRdb keeps only in-frame clonotypes and omits some of them. Of about 5,700 clones detected, roughly 64% appear once; the ten largest clones hold around 11%. The study team obtained lesional scalp punch biopsies and peripheral blood from alopecia areata patients. This specimen was skin, taken at week 0. The source of these receptors is a human donor with alopecia areata.

V usage is TRBV10-3 and J usage is TRBJ2-7; D is possibly TRBD2 (6 bases). The germline gives CDR1 ENHRY, CDR2 SYGVKD. The CDR3 covers 15 residues. V was trimmed by 7 bases and J by 4 bases, leaving 20 bases between them. The CDR3 nucleotides read TGTGCCATCACTCCGGGCCCAAGACGGGAGTACGAGCAGTACTTC. Its translation is CAITPGPRREYEQYF.

In this sample, this clone turned up a few times. The genes are TRBV4-1 and TRBJ1-1, with TRBD1 matching over 7 bases. CDR3 length: 15 residues. Germline V lookup: CDR1 MGHRA, CDR2 YSYEKL. With 1 base clipped from V and 5 bases from J, the junction kept 7 bases outside the gene matches. Here the CDR3 reads CASSQVVTGETEAFF. The DNA for the CDR3 is TGCGCCAGCAGCCAAGTTGTCACAGGGGAGACTGAAGCTTTCTTT.

As regards this clone: Additional DNA sequences in this sample encode the identical CDR3. This chain links TRBV6-5 with TRBJ2-3, with D maybe TRBD2 (7 bases). V lost 7 bases and J lost 4, with 18 bases in between. The CDR3 has 15 residues. Germline assignment: CDR1 MNHEY and CDR2 SVGAGI. The CDR3 loop reads CASKRGGAGADTQYF. In DNA, the CDR3 is TGTGCCAGCAAACGAGGGGGGGCGGGGGCAGATACGCAGTATTTT.

The chain carries TRBV27 and TRBJ2-7, with a weak D call TRBD1 (6 bases). Trimming removed 6 bases from V and 3 bases from J, with 30 bases in between. Germline loops: CDR1 MNHEY, CDR2 SMNVEV (reference sequence). The CDR3 consists of 19 residues. CDR3 in amino acids: CASRQGIWDTDLTYYEQYF. CDR3 coding DNA: TGTGCCAGCAGGCAGGGGATCTGGGACACCGATCTTACCTACTACGAGCAGTACTTC.

The CDR3 DNA is TGCGCCAGCAATTCGGGACAACCCTACGAGCAGTACTTC. Protein product: CASNSGQPYEQYF. V and J are TRBV5-1 and TRBJ2-7; tentatively, D is TRBD1 (6 bases). CDR3 length equals 13 residues. Germline values: CDR1 SGHRS, CDR2 YFSETQ. V lost 6 bases, J lost 2 bases, and 12 bases lay in between.

In this sample, this clone is medium-sized. V gene TRBV6-5 combines with J gene TRBJ2-5; 12 bases are shared with TRBD1. The CDR3 extends over 15 amino acids. The V and J ends lost 6 bases and 7 bases, in that order; junction bases with no gene match: 9. CDR1 is MNHEY and CDR2 is SVGAGI in the germline V gene. The CDR3 coding sequence is TGTGCCAGCAGCTTCCGGGACAGGGGGCGAGGGACCCAGTACTTC. Amino acids: CASSFRDRGRGTQYF.

The chain combines TRBV7-9 with TRBJ2-6; D is unclear. The V and J ends lost 6 bases and 4 bases respectively, with 10 bases between them. The CDR3 covers 14 residues. From germline, CDR1 is SEHNR and CDR2 FQNEAQ (reference sequence). Here the CDR3 reads CASRKSEGANVLTF. For the CDR3, the DNA is TGTGCCAGCAGGAAATCAGAGGGGGCCAACGTCCTGACTTTC. Full variable domain (rest looked up from reference TRBV7-9 and TRBJ2-6): DTGVSQNPRHKITKRGQNVTFRCDPISEHNRLYWYRQTLGQGPEFLTYFQNEAQLEKSRLLSDRFSAERPKGSFSTLEIQRTEQGDSAMYLCASRKSEGANVLTFGAGSRLTVL.

The V call is TRBV6-6, the J call TRBJ2-2; D call uncertain. Looked up from germline, CDR1 is MNHNY and CDR2 is SVGAGI (reference sequence). The CDR3 has 14 amino acids. V dropped 6 bases and J dropped 2 bases, with 10 bases sitting between them. The CDR3 reads CASSLNTNTGELFF. CDR3 DNA: TGTGCCAGCAGCCTAAATACTAACACCGGGGAGCTGTTTTTT.

This clone occurred a few times. At one end, the junction sequence differs from germline, possibly due to a read error. This chain links TRBV5-6 with TRBJ1-5; D unresolved. The CDR3 contains 18 residues. Germline CDR1 and CDR2: SGHDT and YYEEEE. CDR3 bases: TGTGCCTGCAGCTTACGTCGCTCCGCGGGCCGCGTCAATCAGCCCCAGCATTTT. As protein: CACSLRRSAGRVNQPQHF.

The chain couples TRBV6-5 to TRBJ2-7; 8 nucleotides match TRBD1. Per germline, CDR1 MNHEY and CDR2 SVGAGI. J was trimmed by 2 bases and V by 5 bases; bases with no gene match: 5. The CDR3 spans 14 residues. Here the CDR3 reads CASSKGRGPYEQYF. CDR3 DNA sequence: TGTGCCAGCAGTAAGGGCAGGGGGCCCTACGAGCAGTACTTC.